Sequencing of this T cell receptor (beta chain) was carried out in a study of blood T cell repertoires in COVID-19. As for the study in general: Both acute and convalescent COVID-19 samples were obtained from the United States, Italy and Spain.

Generated by immunoSEQ multiplex PCR, the TCRdb table keeps only in-frame clones and is missing some. The data show around 320,000 clones, 85% seen once. Trimming removed 11 bases from V and 7 bases from J; junction bases left unmatched: 9. This CDR3 comprises 13 residues. Germline V CDR1 and CDR2: MDHEN, SYDVKM. Sequencing used peripheral blood. The gene calls are TRBV28 and TRBJ2-7; TRBD1 aligns across 12 bases. The TCR sequence derives from a human donor in a cohort sampled during active COVID-19. The CDR3 DNA reads as TGTGCCGTGTTGGGACAGGGGGCTTCTGAGCAGTACTTC. As protein: CAVLGQGASEQYF.